A selection of T cell receptor beta chains follows, all from one sample in a study of blood T cells in healthy people across ages. TCRdb ran MiXCR on the 5' RACE reads and lists one entry per CDR3 protein. The data contain about 780,000 distinct CDR3 sequences, roughly 46% of them singletons. Sequencing was performed on blood. The receptors stem from a man aged 80 or over in good health. CDR3s include the opening cysteine and the closing phenylalanine or tryptophan. D genes are given only for firm matches.

V: TRBV20-1; D: -; CDR3: CSARLSNEKLFF
V: TRBV14; D: TRBD2; CDR3: CASSQPGTSGSTEQFF
V: TRBV20-1; D: -; CDR3: CSASEGSDEAFF
V: TRBV10-2; D: TRBD2; CDR3: CASRTSGSNEQYF
V: TRBV20-1; D: -; CDR3: CSAREKTQGNEQFF
V: TRBV7-2; D: TRBD2; CDR3: CASSAGLAGYNEQFF
V: TRBV20-1; D: TRBD2; CDR3: CSAKREGPLRGYEQYF
V: TRBV9; D: TRBD1; CDR3: CASSVQGQGNSPLHF
V: TRBV6-5; D: TRBD1; CDR3: CASSGIRGLTEAFF
V: TRBV7-2; D: TRBD1; CDR3: CASSITRDRAGNTIYF
V: TRBV7-8; D: -; CDR3: CASSPRPADSPLHF
V: TRBV5-1; D: -; CDR3: CASSPRTFPSSYEQYF
V: TRBV2; D: -; CDR3: CASDLLIPGETQYF
V: TRBV7-2; D: TRBD2; CDR3: CASRLIAGETDTQYF
V: TRBV29-1; D: TRBD2; CDR3: CSVRTSGGRTDTQYF
V: TRBV2; D: -; CDR3: CASSDPRVEQFF
V: TRBV15; D: -; CDR3: CATSRTAWGSQETQYF
V: TRBV29-1; D: TRBD1; CDR3: CSGGDRGLRLETQYF
V: TRBV20-1; D: -; CDR3: CSARDLGRENSPLHF
V: TRBV15; D: TRBD1; CDR3: CATSRAGGQPQHF
V: TRBV6-2/TRBV6-3; D: TRBD2; CDR3: CASSQTTSRKTQYF
V: TRBV12-3/TRBV12-4; D: TRBD1; CDR3: CASSGGTGLGSGGYTF
V: TRBV10-3; D: TRBD2; CDR3: CAIRMSGGSYEQYF
V: TRBV5-6; D: TRBD2; CDR3: CASSSGLAGVPYNEQFF
V: TRBV14; D: TRBD2; CDR3: CASSQVRGTSVLNEQFF
V: TRBV7-2; D: -; CDR3: CASSADNTDTQYF
V: TRBV30; D: TRBD2; CDR3: CAWRDLAGLNEQYF
V: TRBV6-6; D: -; CDR3: CASSDRQGGEQYF
V: TRBV4-1; D: -; CDR3: CASSQDQGREWDTQYF
V: TRBV7-9; D: -; CDR3: CASSPGGHYYEQYF
V: TRBV20-1; D: TRBD2; CDR3: CSAINAGGGNEQYF
V: TRBV5-1; D: -; CDR3: CASTLSGGDTGELFF
V: TRBV7-3; D: TRBD2; CDR3: CASSLGLAGVLGTQYF
V: TRBV25-1; D: -; CDR3: CASSELWAPPYEQYF
V: TRBV5-1; D: -; CDR3: CANSSWSGYNVQYF
V: TRBV6-6; D: -; CDR3: CASSIGGLDYEQYF
V: TRBV7-9; D: TRBD1; CDR3: CASSSGTGGYNEQYF
V: TRBV20-1; D: -; CDR3: CSAEKGGLADVQYF